Listed below are T cell receptor beta chains from one sample, sequenced in a study of blood T cell repertoires in COVID-19. Assay used: immunoSEQ multiplex PCR; TCRdb lists only in-frame clones, some missing. This sample yields under 200,000 clones, of which over 80% are seen a single time; roughly 9.5% belongs to the top ten. Source material: peripheral blood. These receptors were collected from a woman aged 80 or over with active or convalescent COVID-19. CDR3s include the opening cysteine and the closing phenylalanine or tryptophan. Fields, in order: J gene, D gene, clone size, V gene, CDR3 DNA, CDR3 protein. The D gene is left open where the match is weak. Clone size is shown for a subset of rows, as once, few, many or a class of expanded clone.

TRBJ1-1 | . | . | TRBV7-9 | TGTGCCAGCAGCTTATTGCCAGATTGGGAAGCTTTCTTT | CASSLLPDWEAFF
TRBJ2-1 | . | . | TRBV9 | TGTGCCAGCAGCGTACAGAACAATGAGCAGTTCTTC | CASSVQNNEQFF
TRBJ1-1 | . | . | TRBV19 | TGTGCCAGTACCCCGGGGGGCCAGCTAAGCACTGAAGCTTTCTTT | CASTPGGQLSTEAFF
TRBJ1-2 | . | . | TRBV29-1 | TGCAGCGTTGATACGGGTAACTATGGCTACACCTTC | CSVDTGNYGYTF
TRBJ1-2 | . | . | TRBV6-2/TRBV6-3 | TGTGCCAGCAGTCATACGGGAGGGACGATCTATGGCTACACCTTC | CASSHTGGTIYGYTF
TRBJ2-7 | TRBD2 | many | TRBV10-3 | TGTGCCATCAGAGGGACTAGCGGGGACTCCTACGAGCAGTACTTC | CAIRGTSGDSYEQYF
TRBJ2-7 | TRBD2 | . | TRBV14 | TGTGCCAGCAGCCAAGATCGGGGGGGAAGGTACGAGCAGTACTTC | CASSQDRGGRYEQYF
TRBJ1-6 | TRBD1 | . | TRBV6-5 | TGTGCCAGCAGTTACTTAGGGACAGGCCTGTCACCCCTCCACTTT | CASSYLGTGLSPLHF
TRBJ1-5 | . | . | TRBV6-5 | TGTGCCAGCAGTCCCGACAGGCTCCCCAATCAGCCCCAGCATTTT | CASSPDRLPNQPQHF
TRBJ1-3 | TRBD1 | . | TRBV28 | TGTGCCAGTAGGACAGGGTTGCTGGGAAACACCATATATTTT | CASRTGLLGNTIYF
TRBJ1-1 | . | . | TRBV6-1 | TGTGCCAGCAGTGACACCTGGGAGTTAGCTTTCTTT | CASSDTWELAFF
TRBJ2-7 | . | . | TRBV7-9 | TGTGCCAGCAGCTTAGGAGCAAATGTAGACAGAACCTACGAGCAGTACTTC | CASSLGANVDRTYEQYF
TRBJ1-4 | . | . | TRBV19 | TGTGCCATCCCACCAGGGGCATCTAATGAAAAACTGTTTTTT | CAIPPGASNEKLFF
TRBJ1-3 | . | . | TRBV9 | TGTGCCAGCAGCGAAGGGGGGGTGGCTGGAAACACCATATATTTT | CASSEGGVAGNTIYF
TRBJ2-5 | . | . | TRBV6-2/TRBV6-3 | TGTGCCAGCAGTGGGGGCGCGAAAGAGACCCAGTACTTC | CASSGGAKETQYF
TRBJ1-4 | . | . | TRBV2 | TGTGCCAGCAGTTCGACCGAGGCAACTAATGAAAAACTGTTTTTT | CASSSTEATNEKLFF
TRBJ2-1 | . | . | TRBV3-1/TRBV3-2 | TGTGCCAGCAGCCCCGCACGGTGGAATGAGCAGTTCTTC | CASSPARWNEQFF
TRBJ1-1 | TRBD1 | . | TRBV29-1 | TGCAGCGTTGCAGTAGCAGGGGGCAAAACTGAAGCTTTCTTT | CSVAVAGGKTEAFF
TRBJ1-2 | TRBD1 | . | TRBV19 | TGTGCCAGTAGTCCGGGACAGGGAGGATATGGCTACACCTTC | CASSPGQGGYGYTF
TRBJ2-7 | TRBD1 | . | TRBV27 | TGTGCCAGCAGTTTAAGTTTTAAGGGACAGGGTTGGAACGAGCAGTACTTC | CASSLSFKGQGWNEQYF
TRBJ1-5 | . | once | TRBV19 | TGTGCCAGTAGTCCGCGGGGGGCTAGCAATCAGCCCCAGCATTTT | CASSPRGASNQPQHF
TRBJ1-6 | . | few | TRBV5-1 | TGCGCCAGCAGCTTGGTTCTAGGTAATTCACCCCTCCACTTT | CASSLVLGNSPLHF
TRBJ1-2 | TRBD1 | . | TRBV7-9 | TGTGCCAGCAGCAAATCAGGGGGCAAAGGGGATCAGGGCTACACCTTC | CASSKSGGKGDQGYTF
TRBJ1-5 | . | . | TRBV5-6 | TGTGCCAGCAGCTCCGGACAGATCTTTAGCAATCAGCCCCAGCATTTT | CASSSGQIFSNQPQHF
TRBJ1-5 | TRBD1 | . | TRBV27 | TGTGCCAGCAGTGCATCGGACAGGGCAGTAAGCAATCAGCCCCAGCATTTT | CASSASDRAVSNQPQHF
TRBJ1-5 | . | . | TRBV10-3 | TGTGCCATCGCCGAGGGAGGGGACTATCAGCCCCAGCATTTT | CAIAEGGDYQPQHF
TRBJ1-1 | . | . | TRBV25-1 | TGTGCCAGCAGTGAAAAGCCGAACACTGAAGCTTTCTTT | CASSEKPNTEAFF
TRBJ2-1 | . | . | TRBV18 | TGTGCCAGCTCACCACCGTTAAGCACGTCCTCCTACAATGAGCAGTTCTTC | CASSPPLSTSSYNEQFF
TRBJ1-2 | TRBD1 | . | TRBV7-9 | TGTGCCAGCACCTATTTCCCTGGACAGGGTTTTGGCTACACCTTC | CASTYFPGQGFGYTF
TRBJ2-2 | TRBD2 | . | TRBV7-3 | TGTGCCAGCAGCTTAGATATCGGGGGGTCTTCGCACACCGGGGAGCTGTTTTTT | CASSLDIGGSSHTGELFF
TRBJ2-7 | . | . | TRBV19 | TGTGCCAGTAGTATAGGGCGAGGGTACGAGCAGTACTTC | CASSIGRGYEQYF
TRBJ2-7 | . | . | TRBV3-1/TRBV3-2 | TGTGCCAGCAGCCAGGCTGATCGGGACAAGCTAAACTCCTACGAGCAGTACTTC | CASSQADRDKLNSYEQYF
TRBJ2-7 | TRBD1 | . | TRBV19 | TGTGCCAGTAGTACCGGGACAGGTGAGAGCTCCTACGAGCAGTACTTC | CASSTGTGESSYEQYF
TRBJ1-5 | . | . | TRBV25-1 | TGTGCCAGCAGTGAAGGGGGCAGAGACAATCAGCCCCAGCATTTT | CASSEGGRDNQPQHF
TRBJ1-2 | . | . | TRBV7-2 | TGTGCCAGCAGCTTACAGTGGGGCTACACCTTC | CASSLQWGYTF